These 29 T cell receptor beta chains were sequenced from one sample in a study of blood T cells in healthy people across ages (dated by TCRdb to the mid-2010s). The library was built by means of 5' RACE. Data came from an Illumina HiSeq 2500. A second PCR of 7 to 11 cycles was run with a J-beta primer mix and a sample-barcoded 5' primer. Clones were called with MiXCR by TCRdb after fastp trimmed the public reads at Q25, and only in-frame beta chains were retained. Entries that share a CDR3 protein sequence are merged under the most common genes and DNA. A total of roughly 570,000 distinct CDR3 sequences appear in this sample, roughly 28% of them only once. Together, the top ten hold approximately 18% of the sample. The sample consisted of blood. These TCRs come from a woman in her seventies in good health.

V usage is TRBV10-3 and J usage is TRBJ2-7, with TRBD2 matching 7 bases. Trimming at V came to 2 bases and at J to 0 bases, leaving 1 base not matched to a gene. This CDR3 region has 14 residues. Germline-derived CDR1 and CDR2 are ENHRY and SYGVKD. The CDR3 sequence: CAISEASGSYEQYF. The CDR3 DNA reads TGTGCCATCAGTGAGGCTAGCGGCTCCTACGAGCAGTACTTC.

This clonotype was found a few times. V usage is TRBV20-1 and J usage is TRBJ2-3; unclear D gene. The CDR3 length is 11 residues. The germline V gene encodes CDR1 DFQATT and CDR2 SNEGSKA (reference sequence). V was clipped by 5 bases and J by 7 bases, with 10 bases between them. The CDR3 loop reads CSAPRQYTQYF. In DNA, the CDR3 is TGCAGTGCTCCCCGGCAATATACGCAGTATTTT.

This clonotype has just a few counts. This chain joins TRBV24-1 and TRBJ2-2, with 7 bases matching TRBD1. V lost 2 bases, J lost 3 bases, and 5 bases stayed unmatched. The germline V gene encodes CDR1 KGHDR and CDR2 SFDVKD. This CDR3 has 16 residues. The CDR3, as DNA: TGTGCCACCAGTGATTCCCGGACAGGCCACACCGGGGAGCTGTTTTTT. Translation gives CATSDSRTGHTGELFF.

The table lists this clonotype with many counts. CDR3 coding DNA: TGTGCCAGCAGCCCGGCCACTCTAGCCAAAAACATTCAGTACTTC. Amino acids: CASSPATLAKNIQYF. This chain uses TRBV5-6 with TRBJ2-4, with D uncertain. Trimming stripped 4 bases from V and 0 bases from J, with 11 bases between. The CDR3 extends over 15 amino acids. From germline, CDR1 is SGHDT and CDR2 YYEEEE. The variable domain in full, completed from reference TRBV5-6 and TRBJ2-4, reads DAGVTQSPTHLIKTRGQQVTLRCSPKSGHDTVSWYQQALGQGPQFIFQYYEEEERQRGNFPDRFSGHQFPNYSSELNVNALLLGDSALYLCASSPATLAKNIQYFGAGTRLSVL.

This clonotype was picked up a small number of times. The chain recombines TRBV20-1 with TRBJ2-5; 7 positions agree with TRBD1. Germline V gene sequence: CDR1 DFQATT, CDR2 SNEGSKA (reference sequence). With V trimmed by 6 bases and J by 2 bases, 3 bases remained unmatched. This CDR3 spans 12 amino acids. The CDR3 bases are TGCAGTGCGGTGGGACAGCAAGAGACCCAGTACTTC. Residues: CSAVGQQETQYF.

This chain uses TRBV29-1 with TRBJ2-1, with 10 nucleotides matching TRBD1. V was pared by 7 bases and J by 8 bases, with 11 bases of the junction left unmatched. This CDR3 region has 14 residues. CDR1 and CDR2 from the germline V gene are SQVTM and ANQGSEA. The chain's CDR3 is CSAVGDRGVHEQFF. The CDR3 region has the DNA TGCAGCGCGGTGGGGGACAGGGGAGTACATGAGCAGTTCTTC.

This clonotype showed up just a few times. The rearrangement uses TRBV6-5 and TRBJ2-1, with D perhaps matching TRBD1 or TRBD2 (6 bases each). The CDR3 contains 12 residues. Germline V lookup: CDR1 MNHEY, CDR2 SVGAGI. CDR3 region: CAGGSSYNEQFF. The DNA of the CDR3 is TGTGCAGGGGGGAGCTCCTACAATGAGCAGTTCTTC.

The chain uses TRBV7-2 and TRBJ2-1; TRBD2 matches at 7 bases. The CDR3 extends over 15 amino acids. The germline V gene has CDR1 SGHTA and CDR2 FQGNSA. V lost 4 bases to trimming and J lost 5 bases; unmatched junction nucleotides: 8. As DNA, the CDR3 is TGTGCCAGCAGCTGGAGCTTAGCGGGTAACAATGAGCAGTTCTTC. The encoded protein is CASSWSLAGNNEQFF. Based on the CDR3 plus reference TRBV7-2 and TRBJ2-1, the full variable domain is GAGVSQSPSNKVTEKGKDVELRCDPISGHTALYWYRQSLGQGLEFLIYFQGNSAPDKSGLPSDRFSAERTGGSVSTLTIQRTQQEDSAVYLCASSWSLAGNNEQFFGPGTRLTVL.

This sequence joins TRBV18 and TRBJ2-5; TRBD2 might be the D (5 bases). This CDR3 spans 17 amino acids. Germline V gene lookup returns CDR1 KGHSH and CDR2 LQKENI. The V gene lost 2 bases and the J gene lost 0 bases, with 16 bases spanning the gap. The CDR3 protein is CASSPILPGKYQETQYF. The CDR3 DNA reads as TGTGCCAGCTCACCAATCCTCCCGGGAAAGTACCAAGAGACCCAGTACTTC.

This clonotype has at least ten counts. The V and J genes are TRBV3-1 and TRBJ1-1; perhaps TRBD1 as D (6 bases). The CDR3 runs 15 residues. Looked up from germline, CDR1 is LGHDT and CDR2 is YNNKEL (reference sequence). The V and J ends lost 0 bases and 1 base respectively, with 9 bases between them. The CDR3 here is CASSQDGQSNTEAFF. The DNA for the CDR3 is TGTGCCAGCAGCCAAGACGGACAGTCGAACACTGAAGCTTTCTTT.

To note about this clonotype: Compared with germline, one end of the junction differs, possibly owing to a read error. V gene TRBV20-1 combines with J gene TRBJ1-3, with D unclear. The germline V gene encodes CDR1 DFQATT and CDR2 SNEGSKA (reference sequence). The CDR3 has 15 residues. In DNA, the CDR3 is TGCAGTGTTAGAGAGGTCGGGCTTGGTGGAAACACCATATATTTT. It codes for CSVREVGLGGNTIYF.

This clonotype appeared many times. The chain employs TRBV6-1 and TRBJ2-1; 7 nucleotides match TRBD2. Germline assignment: CDR1 MNHNS and CDR2 SASEGT. The CDR3 is 12 residues long. V trimming: 6 bases; J trimming: 16 bases; junction bases outside the gene matches: 12. The CDR3 loop is CASSVFSTSTFF. CDR3 DNA: TGTGCCAGCAGCGTTTTCTCGACTAGCACCTTCTTC.

V and J are TRBV5-1 and TRBJ2-5; the D gene is possibly TRBD2 (6 bases). The J call may not be correct, given that the DNA end is closer to TRBJ2-7. This CDR3 region has 19 residues. Germline V gives CDR1 SGHRS, CDR2 YFSETQ. CDR3 bases: TGCGCCAGCAGCTTCTCTATGGCGGGGTTTAGCTCTTATCCCTACGAGCAGTACTTC. This translates into CASSFSMAGFSSYPYEQYF.

The chain uses TRBV7-3 and TRBJ2-1; TRBD2 matches at 7 bases. Trimming removed 5 bases from V and 6 bases from J; junction bases left unmatched: 7. The CDR3 is 14 residues long. Germline V gene sequence: CDR1 SGHTA, CDR2 FQGTGA. CDR3 sequence reads: CASSLGLEGNEQFF. DNA for the CDR3: TGTGCCAGCAGCCTCGGACTAGAGGGCAATGAGCAGTTCTTC.

The chain combines TRBV2 with TRBJ2-5, with D possibly being TRBD2 (7 bases). The closer fit of TRBJ2-1 to the DNA end suggests the J call may be wrong. Germline CDR1 SNHLY, CDR2 FYNNEI. This CDR3 has 15 amino acids. This CDR3 is CASSEASGGHNEQFF. The CDR3 DNA sequence: TGTGCCAGCAGTGAAGCGTCGGGGGGCCATAATGAGCAGTTCTTC.

This clonotype appeared a few times. The chain joins TRBV4-3 to TRBJ1-4; 9 nucleotides line up with TRBD1. J was trimmed by 7 bases and V by 0 bases; bases with no gene match: 6. Germline lookup yields CDR1 LGHNA and CDR2 YSLEER. The CDR3 has 16 amino acids. For the CDR3, the DNA is TGCGCCAGCAGCCAAGAGCGACAGGGGGAATTTGAAAAACTGTTTTTT. Its translation: CASSQERQGEFEKLFF.

The chain uses TRBV12-3 or TRBV12-4 and TRBJ2-2; D may correspond to TRBD1 or TRBD2 (5 bases each). CDR3 size: 16 residues. Trimming left V 8 bases short and J 4 bases short, with 20 bases between. CDR3: CASAPGPRMGTGELFF. The CDR3, as DNA: TGTGCCAGCGCCCCGGGACCCAGAATGGGCACCGGGGAGCTGTTTTTT.

This clonotype was seen more than once but under ten times. The chain is built from TRBV2 and TRBJ1-4; D is possibly TRBD1 (6 bases). Germline loops: CDR1 SNHLY, CDR2 FYNNEI. V lost 8 bases and J lost 3, with 16 bases in between. The CDR3 covers 15 residues. CDR3 sequence reads: CASVKGELSNEKLFF. The CDR3, as DNA: TGTGCCAGCGTTAAGGGGGAATTGTCTAATGAAAAACTGTTTTTT.

J is TRBJ1-1 and V is TRBV15; 10 positions match TRBD1. J was trimmed by 5 bases and V by 1 base; bases with no gene match: 7. CDR1 is LNHNV, CDR2 YYDKDF, per germline (reference sequence). The CDR3 consists of 16 residues. Here the CDR3 reads CATSRGQGATYTEAFF. Here the CDR3 DNA reads TGTGCCACCAGCAGAGGACAGGGGGCTACTTATACTGAAGCTTTCTTT.

The chain employs TRBV3-1 and TRBJ2-3, with TRBD2 identical over 10 bases. The V gene's germline CDR1 is LGHDT and CDR2 YNNKEL (reference sequence). With 5 bases clipped from V and 1 base from J, the junction kept 6 bases outside the gene matches. The CDR3 runs to 16 residues. The CDR3 protein is CASSYQTSGGTDTQYF. As DNA, the CDR3 is TGTGCCAGCAGCTACCAAACTAGCGGGGGCACAGATACGCAGTATTTT.

This clonotype came up a few times. The rearrangement joins TRBV29-1 to TRBJ1-1, with D maybe TRBD1 (5 bases). The CDR3 extends over 15 amino acids. V was clipped by 4 bases and J by 0 bases, with 15 bases between them. CDR1 is SQVTM and CDR2 is ANQGSEA in the germline V gene. This chain's CDR3 is CSVASSRGLNTEAFF. The CDR3 nucleotides are TGCAGCGTTGCATCTTCTCGGGGACTGAACACTGAAGCTTTCTTT. The variable domain in full, with the rest retrieved from reference TRBV29-1 and TRBJ1-1, is SAVISQKPSRDICQRGTSLTIQCQVDSQVTMMFWYRQQPGQSLTLIATANQGSEATYESGFVIDKFPISRPNLTFSTLTVSNMSPEDSSIYLCSVASSRGLNTEAFFGQGTRLTVV.

The J gene is TRBJ1-2, the V gene TRBV27, with TRBD1 matching over 10 bases. The germline gives CDR1 MNHEY, CDR2 SMNVEV (reference sequence). This CDR3 comprises 13 residues. The J segment lost 8 bases and the V segment lost 6 bases, leaving 6 bases of the junction unmatched. The CDR3 is CASSPTGGQGYTF. The CDR3 DNA follows: TGTGCCAGCAGCCCGACAGGGGGCCAGGGCTACACCTTC.

The chain links TRBV2 to TRBJ2-7, with 9 bases aligning to TRBD2. Per the germline V gene, CDR1 is SNHLY and CDR2 is FYNNEI. V trimming: 3 bases; J trimming: 5 bases; junction bases outside the gene matches: 5. The CDR3 is 14 residues long. CDR3 amino acids: CASSEVIAGDEQYF. The CDR3 nucleotides read TGTGCCAGCAGTGAGGTAATAGCGGGGGACGAGCAGTACTTC.

This clonotype was observed a few times. The chain carries TRBV6-1 and TRBJ1-3; TRBD1 might be the D (6 bases). CDR3 length equals 16 residues. CDR1 and CDR2 (germline): MNHNS, SASEGT. The ends were cut back, 6 bases at V and 0 bases at J, with 15 bases in the middle. The CDR3 DNA sequence: TGTGCCAGCAGGACCCCCGGACAGAGCTCTGGAAACACCATATATTTT. This codes for CASRTPGQSSGNTIYF.

This clonotype turned up a few times. The chain carries TRBV5-1 and TRBJ1-1, with D uncertain. The germline gives CDR1 SGHRS, CDR2 YFSETQ. The V end lost 1 base, the J end lost 5 bases, and 15 bases lay between the germline ends. The CDR3 loop spans 15 amino acids. CDR3 coding DNA: TGCGCCAGCAGCTTGAGCCCATCCCTGGGGACTGAAGCTTTCTTT. Translation: CASSLSPSLGTEAFF.

In its sample, this clonotype was seen a few times. The V call is TRBV7-2, the J call TRBJ2-1; unclear D gene. The CDR3 is made up of 15 amino acids. V shed 3 bases and J shed 0 bases, with 9 bases lying between them. The germline V gene encodes CDR1 SGHTA and CDR2 FQGNSA. In nucleotides, the CDR3 is TGTGCCAGCAGCTTTTCCAGTAGCTCCTACAATGAGCAGTTCTTC. It yields the protein CASSFSSSSYNEQFF.

Concerning this clonotype itself: One junction end disagrees with the germline gene, perhaps due to a read error. The chain joins TRBV4-2 to TRBJ1-2; D unresolved. Germline V lookup: CDR1 LGHNA, CDR2 YNFKEQ. This CDR3 region has 12 residues. CDR3 nucleotides: TGTGCCTGCAGCCAAGTAGCGGAGCGCTACACCTTC. This gives the protein CACSQVAERYTF.

The genes are TRBV7-2 and TRBJ2-1; D is uncertain. The CDR3 is made up of 15 amino acids. Germline lookup yields CDR1 SGHTA and CDR2 FQGNSA. V was cut by 2 bases and J by 10 bases, with 18 bases left in between. The CDR3 spells CASSLFGPLVREQFF. The CDR3 coding sequence is TGTGCCAGCAGCTTATTTGGTCCCTTGGTAAGGGAGCAGTTCTTC. The full variable domain, with the rest looked up from reference TRBV7-2 and TRBJ2-1, is GAGVSQSPSNKVTEKGKDVELRCDPISGHTALYWYRQSLGQGLEFLIYFQGNSAPDKSGLPSDRFSAERTGGSVSTLTIQRTQQEDSAVYLCASSLFGPLVREQFFGPGTRLTVL.

This clonotype was observed a handful of times. This rearrangement joins TRBV20-1 to TRBJ1-1; 9 bases line up with TRBD1. V was clipped by 0 bases and J by 5 bases; unmatched bases: 7. The CDR3 has 15 amino acids. CDR1 is DFQATT and CDR2 is SNEGSKA in the germline V gene (reference sequence). This CDR3 is CSARDRDRVWTEAFF. The DNA of the CDR3 is TGCAGTGCTAGAGACCGGGACAGGGTCTGGACTGAAGCTTTCTTT.